This TCR beta chain derives from a study of blood T cell repertoires in COVID-19. Looking at the study overall: Sites across the United States, Italy and Spain contributed samples from acute and convalescent COVID-19. T cells, B-cell-depleted T cells, or PBMCs supplied cDNA or gDNA.

The CDR3 spans 15 residues. Trimming cost V 1 base and J 0 bases, with 10 bases left between them. CDR1 is SGDLS, CDR2 YYNGEE, per germline. Source study methods: Scientists estimated how many nucleated cells there were by amplifying reference gene primers. Method: immunoSEQ multiplex PCR; TCRdb's copy keeps in-frame clones and lacks some. The DNA was the basis for D and trimming; V, J and clone size are from that table. Of tens of thousands of clones listed, roughly four fifths are singletons. The chain has TRBV9 and TRBJ1-2; D might be TRBD1 (5 bases). What was sequenced was peripheral blood. This receptor was taken from a woman of 80 years or more with COVID-19, enrolled during active disease. This chain's CDR3 is CASSVQGLSNYGYTF. Here the CDR3 DNA reads TGTGCCAGCAGCGTACAGGGACTGTCTAACTATGGCTACACCTTC.